This T cell receptor (beta chain) is drawn from a study of blood T cell repertoires in COVID-19. Study information: T cells, B-cell-depleted T cells, or PBMCs provided the cDNA or gDNA that served as material.

Germline-derived CDR1 and CDR2 are SGDLS and YYNGEE. V was clipped by 3 bases and J by 2 bases; unmatched bases: 5. The CDR3 covers 14 residues. Original methodology: Amplifying reference gene primers gave estimates of nucleated cell counts. TCRdb's table, derived via immunoSEQ multiplex PCR, lists solely in-frame clones and lacks some. V and J calls and clone size follow that table, whereas D and trimming were derived from the DNA. This sample has roughly 79,000 clones; around 85% occur once, and the top ten carry nearly 5%. The receptor was derived from a woman older than 75 with active or convalescent COVID-19. The sequencing input was peripheral blood. The chain recombines TRBV9 with TRBJ2-7; 7 bases are shared with TRBD1. This CDR3 is CASSGGTATYEQYF. The DNA of the CDR3 is TGTGCCAGCAGCGGGGGGACAGCCACCTACGAGCAGTACTTC.